These T cell receptor beta chains were read from a single sample in a study of blood T cell repertoires in COVID-19. Clones were sequenced by immunoSEQ multiplex PCR, and TCRdb holds only the in-frame ones, with some missing. The profile shows about 47,000 clones, 84% of them singletons. The sequenced sample consisted of peripheral blood. The receptors were gathered from a man aged 45 to 65 with acute or convalescent COVID-19. The CDR3 runs from the conserved cysteine through the conserved F or W. Each record gives: D gene, clone size, J gene, V gene, CDR3 DNA, CDR3 protein. D genes are given only for firm matches. Size is stated for part of the rows, as once, few or many counts, or as a class when the clone is expanded.

NA once TRBJ1-4 TRBV5-4 TGTGCCAGCAGCTTGGCCCCCGGACAGAATGAAAAACTGTTTTTT CASSLAPGQNEKLFF
TRBD1 NA TRBJ2-2 TRBV5-1 TGCGCCAGCAGCTTGGAACAGGGGATCGCCGGGGAGCTGTTTTTT CASSLEQGIAGELFF
NA NA TRBJ2-1 TRBV11-1 TGTGCCAGCAGCTTAGATAGTTTCGACAATGAGCAGTTCTTC CASSLDSFDNEQFF
NA once TRBJ2-5 TRBV3-1/TRBV3-2 TGTGCCAGCAGCCACCTTCCGGGTCCAGAGACCCAGTACTTC CASSHLPGPETQYF
TRBD1 few TRBJ2-3 TRBV7-8 TGTGCCAGCAGCATAACTGGGACAGAATCTTTTGGTACGCAGTATTTT CASSITGTESFGTQYF
TRBD2 NA TRBJ2-1 TRBV7-9 TGTGCCAGCGGATCTTTAGCGGGGCGATCCTACAATGAGCAGTTCTTC CASGSLAGRSYNEQFF
NA NA TRBJ2-1 TRBV6-2/TRBV6-3 TGTGCCAGCAGTTTAATCCCTCGGTTCTCCTACAATGAGCAGTTCTTC CASSLIPRFSYNEQFF
NA once TRBJ2-1 TRBV10-1 TGCGCCAGCAGTCTTACTAACTACAATGAGCAGTTCTTC CASSLTNYNEQFF
NA NA TRBJ1-3 TRBV5-6 TGTGCCAGCAGTCTCGGGTCCCGCTCTGGAAACACCATATATTTT CASSLGSRSGNTIYF
NA few TRBJ2-2 TRBV7-9 TGTGCCAGCAGCCCCTGGTTACAGAGCGGGGAGCTGTTTTTT CASSPWLQSGELFF
TRBD1 NA TRBJ2-7 TRBV2 TGTGCCAGCAGTGGACAGGGCCCCTACGAGCAGTACTTC CASSGQGPYEQYF
NA NA TRBJ1-5 TRBV12-3/TRBV12-4 TGTGCCAGCAGTTTAAGGCGGGATCAGCCCCAGCATTTT CASSLRRDQPQHF
NA NA TRBJ2-7 TRBV27 TGTGCCAGCAGTTTGAGCGGGCGGGGGCGCGAGCAGTACTTC CASSLSGRGREQYF
NA NA TRBJ2-1 TRBV15 TGTGCCACCAGCAGAGATGCGGGTGAGCAGTTCTTC CATSRDAGEQFF
TRBD2 NA TRBJ2-1 TRBV4-2 TGTGCCAGCAGCCAAGGTGCCGGGGGACTAGCGTCCCGTGAGCAGTTCTTC CASSQGAGGLASREQFF